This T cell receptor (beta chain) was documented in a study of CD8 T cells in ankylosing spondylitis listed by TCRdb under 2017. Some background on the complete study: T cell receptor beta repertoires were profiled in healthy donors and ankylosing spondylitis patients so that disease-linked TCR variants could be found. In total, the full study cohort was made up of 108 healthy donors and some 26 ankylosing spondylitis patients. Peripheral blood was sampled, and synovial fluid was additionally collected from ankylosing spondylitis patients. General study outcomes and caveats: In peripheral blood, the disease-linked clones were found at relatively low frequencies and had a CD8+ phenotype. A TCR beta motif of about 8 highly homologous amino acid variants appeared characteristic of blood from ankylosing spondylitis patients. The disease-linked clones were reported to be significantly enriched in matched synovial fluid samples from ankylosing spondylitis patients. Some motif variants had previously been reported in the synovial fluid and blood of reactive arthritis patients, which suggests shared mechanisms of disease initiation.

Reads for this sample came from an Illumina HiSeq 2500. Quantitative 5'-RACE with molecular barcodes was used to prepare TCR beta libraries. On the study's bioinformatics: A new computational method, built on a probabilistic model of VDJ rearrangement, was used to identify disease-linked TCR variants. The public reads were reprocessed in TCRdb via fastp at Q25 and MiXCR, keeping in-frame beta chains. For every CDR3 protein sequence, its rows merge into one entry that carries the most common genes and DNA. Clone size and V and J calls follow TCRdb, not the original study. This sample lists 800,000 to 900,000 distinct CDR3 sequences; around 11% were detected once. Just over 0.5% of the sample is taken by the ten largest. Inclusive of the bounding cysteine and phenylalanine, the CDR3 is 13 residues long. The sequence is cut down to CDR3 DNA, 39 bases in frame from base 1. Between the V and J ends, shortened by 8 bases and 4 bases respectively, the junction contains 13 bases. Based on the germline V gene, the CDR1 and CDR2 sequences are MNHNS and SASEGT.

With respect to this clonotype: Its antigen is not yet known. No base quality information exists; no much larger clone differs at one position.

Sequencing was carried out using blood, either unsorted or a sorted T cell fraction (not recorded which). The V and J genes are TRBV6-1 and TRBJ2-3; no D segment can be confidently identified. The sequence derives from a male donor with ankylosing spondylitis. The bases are TGTGCCAGCCGTAGACGAAGAGCAGATACGCAGTATTTT. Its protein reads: CASRRRRADTQYF.